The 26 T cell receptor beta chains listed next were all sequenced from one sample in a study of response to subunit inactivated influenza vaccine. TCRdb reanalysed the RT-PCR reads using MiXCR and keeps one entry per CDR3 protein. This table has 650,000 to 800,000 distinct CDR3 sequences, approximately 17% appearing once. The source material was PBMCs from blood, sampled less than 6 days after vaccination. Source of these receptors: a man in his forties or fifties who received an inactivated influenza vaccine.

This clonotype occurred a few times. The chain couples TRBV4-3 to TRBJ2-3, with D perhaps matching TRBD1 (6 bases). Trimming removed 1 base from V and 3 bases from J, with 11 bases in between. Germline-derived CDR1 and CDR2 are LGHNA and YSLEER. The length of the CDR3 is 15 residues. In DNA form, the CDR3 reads TGCGCCAGCAGCCAAGGTGTCAGGGGAACAGATACGCAGTATTTT. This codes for CASSQGVRGTDTQYF.

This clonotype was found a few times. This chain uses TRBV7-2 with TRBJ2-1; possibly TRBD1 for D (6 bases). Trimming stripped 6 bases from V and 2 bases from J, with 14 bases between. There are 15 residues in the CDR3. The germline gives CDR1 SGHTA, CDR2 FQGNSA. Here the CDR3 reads CASSPTGSTYNEQFF. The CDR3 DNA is TGTGCCAGCAGTCCGACAGGCTCCACCTACAATGAGCAGTTCTTC.

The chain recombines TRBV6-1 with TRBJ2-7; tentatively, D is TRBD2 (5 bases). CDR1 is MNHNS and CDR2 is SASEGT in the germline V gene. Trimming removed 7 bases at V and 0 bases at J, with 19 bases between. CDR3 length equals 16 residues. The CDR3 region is CASTQRGGVGSYEQYF. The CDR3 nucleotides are TGTGCCAGCACCCAAAGAGGAGGAGTAGGCTCCTACGAGCAGTACTTC.

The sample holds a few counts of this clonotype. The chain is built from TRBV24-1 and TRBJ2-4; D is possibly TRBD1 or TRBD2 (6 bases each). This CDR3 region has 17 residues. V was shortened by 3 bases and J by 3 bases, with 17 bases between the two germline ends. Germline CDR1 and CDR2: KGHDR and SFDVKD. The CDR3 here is CATSDTRGPGDKNIQYF. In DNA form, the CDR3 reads TGTGCCACCAGTGATACCCGGGGGCCCGGGGACAAAAACATTCAGTACTTC.

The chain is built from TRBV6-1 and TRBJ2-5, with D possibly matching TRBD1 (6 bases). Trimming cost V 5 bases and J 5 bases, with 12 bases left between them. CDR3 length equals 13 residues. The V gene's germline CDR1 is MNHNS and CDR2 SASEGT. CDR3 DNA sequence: TGTGCCAGCAGTCCAACAGGGTTTGAGACCCAGTACTTC. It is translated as CASSPTGFETQYF.

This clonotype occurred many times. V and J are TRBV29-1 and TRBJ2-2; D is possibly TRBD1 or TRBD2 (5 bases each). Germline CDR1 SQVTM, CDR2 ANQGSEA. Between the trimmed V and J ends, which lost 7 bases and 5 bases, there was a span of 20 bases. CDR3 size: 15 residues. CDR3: CSAINRGVGTGELFF. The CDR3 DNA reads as TGCAGCGCTATTAATAGGGGAGTCGGTACCGGGGAGCTGTTTTTT.

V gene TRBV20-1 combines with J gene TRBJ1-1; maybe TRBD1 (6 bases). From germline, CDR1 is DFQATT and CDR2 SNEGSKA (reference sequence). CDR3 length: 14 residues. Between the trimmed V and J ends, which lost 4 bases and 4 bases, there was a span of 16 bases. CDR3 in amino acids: CSAITGKGVTEAFF. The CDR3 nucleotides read TGCAGTGCTATCACAGGGAAGGGAGTCACTGAAGCTTTCTTT.

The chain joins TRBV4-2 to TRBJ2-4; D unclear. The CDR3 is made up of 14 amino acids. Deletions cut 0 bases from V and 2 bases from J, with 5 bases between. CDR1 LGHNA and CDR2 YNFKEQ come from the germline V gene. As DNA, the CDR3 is TGTGCCAGCAGCCAAGATTATCCCAAAAACATTCAGTACTTC. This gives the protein CASSQDYPKNIQYF.

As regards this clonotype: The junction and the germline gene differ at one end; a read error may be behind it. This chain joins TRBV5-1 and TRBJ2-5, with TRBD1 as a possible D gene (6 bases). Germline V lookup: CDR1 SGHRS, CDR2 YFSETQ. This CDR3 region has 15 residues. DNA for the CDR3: TGCGCCAGCTGCTTGAGTCAGGGGTCCCAAGAGACCCAGTACTTC. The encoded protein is CASCLSQGSQETQYF. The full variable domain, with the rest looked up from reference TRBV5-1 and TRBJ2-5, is KAGVTQTPRYLIKTRGQQVTLSCSPISGHRSVSWYQQTPGQGLQFLFEYFSETQRNKGNFPGRFSGRQFSNSRSEMNVSTLELGDSALYLCASCLSQGSQETQYFGPGTRLLVL.

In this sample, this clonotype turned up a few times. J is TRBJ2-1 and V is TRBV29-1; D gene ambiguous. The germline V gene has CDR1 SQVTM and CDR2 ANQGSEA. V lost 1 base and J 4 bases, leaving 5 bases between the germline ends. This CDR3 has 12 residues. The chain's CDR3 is CSVEVRYNEQFF. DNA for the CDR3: TGCAGCGTTGAAGTCAGGTACAATGAGCAGTTCTTC.

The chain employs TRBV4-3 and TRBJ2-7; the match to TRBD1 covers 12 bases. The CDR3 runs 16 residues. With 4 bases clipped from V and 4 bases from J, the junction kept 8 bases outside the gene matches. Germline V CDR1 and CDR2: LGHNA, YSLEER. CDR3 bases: TGCGCCAGCAGCCGCAAGCCGGGACAGGGGGCTTACGAGCAGTACTTC. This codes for CASSRKPGQGAYEQYF.

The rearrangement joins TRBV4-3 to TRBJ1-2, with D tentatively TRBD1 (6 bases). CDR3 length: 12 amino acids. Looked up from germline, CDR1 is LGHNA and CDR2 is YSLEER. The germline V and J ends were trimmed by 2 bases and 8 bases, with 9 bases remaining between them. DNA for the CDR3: TGCGCCAGCAGCCAAAAGCAGGGGGGCTACACCTTC. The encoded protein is CASSQKQGGYTF.

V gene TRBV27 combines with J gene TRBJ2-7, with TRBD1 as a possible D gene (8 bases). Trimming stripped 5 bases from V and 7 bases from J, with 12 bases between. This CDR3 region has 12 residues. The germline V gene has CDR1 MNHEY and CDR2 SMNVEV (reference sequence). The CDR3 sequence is CASSTGGVEQYF. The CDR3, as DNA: TGTGCCAGCAGTACAGGGGGGGTGGAGCAGTACTTC.

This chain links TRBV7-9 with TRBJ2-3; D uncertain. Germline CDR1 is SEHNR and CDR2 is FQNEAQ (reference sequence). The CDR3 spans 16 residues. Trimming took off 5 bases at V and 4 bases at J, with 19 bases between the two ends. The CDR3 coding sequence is TGTGCCAGCAGCCCATACTCAGCGAAGAACCCAGATACGCAGTATTTT. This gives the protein CASSPYSAKNPDTQYF. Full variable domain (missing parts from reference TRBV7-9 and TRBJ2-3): DTGVSQNPRHKITKRGQNVTFRCDPISEHNRLYWYRQTLGQGPEFLTYFQNEAQLEKSRLLSDRFSAERPKGSFSTLEIQRTEQGDSAMYLCASSPYSAKNPDTQYFGPGTRLTVL.

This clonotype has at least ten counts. This chain's CDR3 is CASKMGVGAYEQYF. Written as DNA, the CDR3 is TGTGCCAGCAAGATGGGAGTCGGGGCCTACGAGCAGTACTTC. This sequence joins TRBV27 and TRBJ2-7; perhaps TRBD2 as D (5 bases). Trimming took 7 bases from V and 2 from J, leaving 15 bases between them. Germline CDR1 reads MNHEY; CDR2 reads SMNVEV (reference sequence). The CDR3 runs to 14 residues.

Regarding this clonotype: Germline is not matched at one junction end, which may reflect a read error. The DNA for the CDR3 is TGCGCCAGCAGCTTGGCCACGGGCAGGGGGCATGGCGGGGCGCTGTTTTTT. This sequence encodes CASSLATGRGHGGALFF. V gene TRBV5-1 combines with J gene TRBJ2-2; 8 bases map to TRBD1. Germline loops: CDR1 SGHRS, CDR2 YFSETQ. The length of the CDR3 is 17 residues.

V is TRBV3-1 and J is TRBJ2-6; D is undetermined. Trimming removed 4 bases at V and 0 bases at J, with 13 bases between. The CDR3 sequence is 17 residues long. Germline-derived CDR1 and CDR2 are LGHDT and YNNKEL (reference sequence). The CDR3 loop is CASSRGLLNSGANVLTF. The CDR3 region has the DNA TGTGCCAGCAGCCGTGGGTTATTGAACTCTGGGGCCAACGTCCTGACTTTC.

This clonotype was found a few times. CDR3 residues: CSVFSGSGTDTQYF. CDR3 coding DNA: TGCAGTGTTTTTAGCGGGAGCGGCACAGATACGCAGTATTTT. The genes are TRBV20-1 and TRBJ2-3; TRBD2 aligns across 9 bases. The CDR3 length is 14 residues. V gave up 7 bases and J gave up 1 base; unmatched junction bases: 6. CDR1 is DFQATT, CDR2 SNEGSKA, per germline (reference sequence).

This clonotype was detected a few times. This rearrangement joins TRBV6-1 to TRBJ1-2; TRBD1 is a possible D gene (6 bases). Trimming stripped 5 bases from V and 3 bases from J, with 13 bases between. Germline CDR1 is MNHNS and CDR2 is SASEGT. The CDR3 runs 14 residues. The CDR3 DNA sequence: TGTGCCAGCAGTCAAAGACAGGACTACTATGGCTACACCTTC. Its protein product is CASSQRQDYYGYTF.

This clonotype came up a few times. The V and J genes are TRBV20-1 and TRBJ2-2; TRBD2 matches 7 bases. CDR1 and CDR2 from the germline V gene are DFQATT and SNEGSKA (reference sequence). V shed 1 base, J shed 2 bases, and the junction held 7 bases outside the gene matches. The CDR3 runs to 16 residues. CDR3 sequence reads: CSARGGLAANTGELFF. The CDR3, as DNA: TGCAGTGCTAGAGGAGGCCTAGCGGCAAACACCGGGGAGCTGTTTTTT.

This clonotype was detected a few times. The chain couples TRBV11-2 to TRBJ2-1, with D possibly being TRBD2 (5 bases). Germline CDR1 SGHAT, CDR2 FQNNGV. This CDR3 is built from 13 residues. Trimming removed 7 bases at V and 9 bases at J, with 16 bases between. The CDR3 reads CASTGSSGGEQFF. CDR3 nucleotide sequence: TGTGCCAGCACCGGTTCATCTGGAGGTGAGCAGTTCTTC.

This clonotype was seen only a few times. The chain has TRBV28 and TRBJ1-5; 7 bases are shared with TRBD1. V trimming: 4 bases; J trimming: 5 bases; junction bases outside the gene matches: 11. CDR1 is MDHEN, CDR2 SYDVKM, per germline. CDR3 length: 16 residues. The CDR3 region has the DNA TGTGCCAGCAGTTCCTACAAGGGGACAGCTTATCAGCCCCAGCATTTT. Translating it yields CASSSYKGTAYQPQHF.

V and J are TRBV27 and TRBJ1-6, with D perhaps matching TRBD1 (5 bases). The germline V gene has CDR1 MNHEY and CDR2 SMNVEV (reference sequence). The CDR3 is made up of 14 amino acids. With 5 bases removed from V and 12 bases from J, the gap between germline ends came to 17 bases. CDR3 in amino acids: CASSRIGVIGPLHF. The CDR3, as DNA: TGTGCCAGCAGTCGGATAGGGGTTATTGGACCCCTCCACTTT.

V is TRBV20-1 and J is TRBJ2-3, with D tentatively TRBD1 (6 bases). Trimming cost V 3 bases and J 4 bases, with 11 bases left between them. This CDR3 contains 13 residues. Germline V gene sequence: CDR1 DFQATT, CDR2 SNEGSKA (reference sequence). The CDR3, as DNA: TGCAGTGCTAGGTCAGGGGCTCCAGATACGCAGTATTTT. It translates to CSARSGAPDTQYF.

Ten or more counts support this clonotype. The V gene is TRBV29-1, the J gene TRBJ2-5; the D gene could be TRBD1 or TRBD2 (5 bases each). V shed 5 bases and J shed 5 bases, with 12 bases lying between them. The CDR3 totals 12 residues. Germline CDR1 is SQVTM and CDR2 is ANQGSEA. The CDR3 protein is CSVLREGETQYF. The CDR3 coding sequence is TGCAGCGTTCTTCGAGAGGGGGAGACCCAGTACTTC.

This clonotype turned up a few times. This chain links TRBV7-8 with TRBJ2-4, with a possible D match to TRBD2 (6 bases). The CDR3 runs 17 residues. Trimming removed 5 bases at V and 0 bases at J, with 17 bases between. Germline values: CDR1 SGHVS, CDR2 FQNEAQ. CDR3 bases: TGTGCCAGCAGCCAAGAAGGGACTGGGCTAGCCAAAAACATTCAGTACTTC. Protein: CASSQEGTGLAKNIQYF. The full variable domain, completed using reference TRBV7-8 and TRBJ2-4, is GAGVSQSPRYKVAKRGQDVALRCDPISGHVSLFWYQQALGQGPEFLTYFQNEAQLDKSGLPSDRFFAERPEGSVSTLKIQRTQQEDSAVYLCASSQEGTGLAKNIQYFGAGTRLSVL.